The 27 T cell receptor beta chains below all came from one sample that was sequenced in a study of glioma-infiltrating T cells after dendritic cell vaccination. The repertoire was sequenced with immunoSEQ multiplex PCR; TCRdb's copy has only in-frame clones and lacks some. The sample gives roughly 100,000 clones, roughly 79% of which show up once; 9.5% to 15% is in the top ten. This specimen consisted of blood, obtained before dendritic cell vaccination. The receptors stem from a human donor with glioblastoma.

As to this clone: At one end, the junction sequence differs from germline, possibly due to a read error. In nucleotides, the CDR3 is TGTGCTAGCAGCTTACGGACAGACAATGAGCAGTTCTTC. Encoded protein: CASSLRTDNEQFF. V usage is TRBV7-7 and J usage is TRBJ2-1; D is possibly TRBD1 (6 bases). Germline CDR1 and CDR2: SSHAT and FNYEAQ (reference sequence). This CDR3 has 13 amino acids.

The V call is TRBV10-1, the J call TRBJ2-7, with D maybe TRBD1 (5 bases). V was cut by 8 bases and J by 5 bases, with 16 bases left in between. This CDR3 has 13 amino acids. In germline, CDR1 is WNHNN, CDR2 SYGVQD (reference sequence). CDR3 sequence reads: CASAERQGNEQYF. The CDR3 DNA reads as TGCGCCAGCGCCGAGAGGCAGGGAAACGAGCAGTACTTC.

The CDR3 coding sequence is TGCGCCAGCAGCCAAAGATTCCCGGACAGGGGTTTCTCCTACAATGAGCAGTTCTTC. It translates to CASSQRFPDRGFSYNEQFF. The chain links TRBV4-1 to TRBJ2-1; 9 nucleotides agree with TRBD1. Trimming took 2 bases from V and 0 from J; bases not matched to a gene: 11. The CDR3 consists of 19 residues. Germline CDR1 reads MGHRA; CDR2 reads YSYEKL.

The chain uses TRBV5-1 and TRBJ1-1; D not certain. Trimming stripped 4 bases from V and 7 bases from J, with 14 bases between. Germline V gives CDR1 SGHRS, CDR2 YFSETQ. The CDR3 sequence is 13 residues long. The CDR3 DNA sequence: TGCGCCAGCAGCCTCAATAGTGGAGGTGAAGCTTTCTTT. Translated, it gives CASSLNSGGEAFF.

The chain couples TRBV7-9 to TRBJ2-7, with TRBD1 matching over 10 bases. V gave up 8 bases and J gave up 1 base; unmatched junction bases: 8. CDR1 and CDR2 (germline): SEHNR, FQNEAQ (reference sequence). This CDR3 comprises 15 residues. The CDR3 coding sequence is TGTGCCAGCGTCGAACCGGGACAGGGGTCCTACGAGCAGTACTTC. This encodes CASVEPGQGSYEQYF.

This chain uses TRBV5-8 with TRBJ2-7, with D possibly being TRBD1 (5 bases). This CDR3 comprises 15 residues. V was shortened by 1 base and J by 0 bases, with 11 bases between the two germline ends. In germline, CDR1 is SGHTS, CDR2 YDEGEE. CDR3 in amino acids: CASSLHRPSSYEQYF. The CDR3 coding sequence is TGTGCCAGCAGCTTGCACAGGCCTAGCTCCTACGAGCAGTACTTC.

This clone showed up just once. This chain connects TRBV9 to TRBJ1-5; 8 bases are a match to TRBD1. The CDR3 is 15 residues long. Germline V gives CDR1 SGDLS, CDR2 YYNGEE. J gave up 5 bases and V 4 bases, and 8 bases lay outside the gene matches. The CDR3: CASSTTGAPHQPQHF. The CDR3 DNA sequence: TGTGCCAGCAGCACGACAGGGGCGCCCCATCAGCCCCAGCATTTT.

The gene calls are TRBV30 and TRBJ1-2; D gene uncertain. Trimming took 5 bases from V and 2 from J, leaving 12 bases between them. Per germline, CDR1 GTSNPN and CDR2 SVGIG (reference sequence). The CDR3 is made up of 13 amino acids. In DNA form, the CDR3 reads TGTGCCTGGGAAGAGTTCGGGAACTATGGCTACACCTTC. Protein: CAWEEFGNYGYTF. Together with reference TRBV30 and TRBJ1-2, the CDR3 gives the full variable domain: SQTIHQWPATLVQPVGSPLSLECTVEGTSNPNLYWYRQAAGRGLQLLFYSVGIGQISSEVPQNLSASRPQDRQFILSSKKLLLSDSGFYLCAWEEFGNYGYTFGSGTRLTVV.

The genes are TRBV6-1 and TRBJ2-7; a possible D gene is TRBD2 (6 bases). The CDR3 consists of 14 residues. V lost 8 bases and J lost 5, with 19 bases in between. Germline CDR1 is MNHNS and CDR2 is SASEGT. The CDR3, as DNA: TGTGCCAGCGGGGGAGGTGAGGGTCCCAACGAGCAGTACTTC. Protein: CASGGGEGPNEQYF.

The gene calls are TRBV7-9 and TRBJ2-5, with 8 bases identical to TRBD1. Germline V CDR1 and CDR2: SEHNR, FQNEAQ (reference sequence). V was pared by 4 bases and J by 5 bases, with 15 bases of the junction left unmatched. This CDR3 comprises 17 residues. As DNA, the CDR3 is TGTGCCAGCAGCTCGATATATCAGACAGGGGACTTGGAGACCCAGTACTTC. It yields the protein CASSSIYQTGDLETQYF.

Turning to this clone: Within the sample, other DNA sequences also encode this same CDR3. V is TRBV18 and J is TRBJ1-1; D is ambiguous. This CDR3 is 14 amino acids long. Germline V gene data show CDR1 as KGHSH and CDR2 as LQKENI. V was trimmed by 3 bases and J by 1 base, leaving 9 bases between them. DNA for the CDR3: TGTGCCAGCTCACCGTTGAGGGAGAACACTGAAGCTTTCTTT. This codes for CASSPLRENTEAFF.

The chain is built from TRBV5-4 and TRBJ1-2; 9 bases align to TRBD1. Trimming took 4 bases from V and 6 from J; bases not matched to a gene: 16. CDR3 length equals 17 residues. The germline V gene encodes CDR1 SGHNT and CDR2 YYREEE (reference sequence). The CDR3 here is CASSMVTDRGWRDGYTF. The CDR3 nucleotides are TGTGCCAGCAGCATGGTAACGGACAGGGGCTGGCGTGATGGCTACACCTTC.

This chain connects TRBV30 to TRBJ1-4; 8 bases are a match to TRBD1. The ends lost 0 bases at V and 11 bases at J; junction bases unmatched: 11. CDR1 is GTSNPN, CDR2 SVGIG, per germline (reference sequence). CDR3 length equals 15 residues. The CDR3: CAWSVRRQGTGKLFF. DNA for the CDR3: TGTGCCTGGAGTGTAAGGAGACAGGGGACGGGGAAACTGTTTTTT.

The CDR3 region is CASSPRGFRADTEAFF. CDR3 DNA sequence: TGTGCCAGCAGCCCTAGGGGTTTCAGGGCGGATACTGAAGCTTTCTTT. This rearrangement joins TRBV11-2 to TRBJ1-1, with D possibly being TRBD1 (5 bases). Germline V gene lookup returns CDR1 SGHAT and CDR2 FQNNGV. This CDR3 has 16 amino acids. V was pared by 5 bases and J by 5 bases, with 21 bases between.

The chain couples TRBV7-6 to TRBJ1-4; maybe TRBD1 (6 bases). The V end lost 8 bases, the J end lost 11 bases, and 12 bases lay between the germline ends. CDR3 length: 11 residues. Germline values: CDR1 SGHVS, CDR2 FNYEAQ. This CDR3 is CASGQNDKLFF. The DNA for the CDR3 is TGTGCCAGCGGACAGAACGATAAACTGTTTTTT.

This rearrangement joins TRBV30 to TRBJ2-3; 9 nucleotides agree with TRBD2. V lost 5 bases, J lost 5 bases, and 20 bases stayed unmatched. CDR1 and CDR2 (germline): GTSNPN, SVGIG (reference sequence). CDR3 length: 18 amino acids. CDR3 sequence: CAWHPGGTSPRSLDTQYF. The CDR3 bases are TGTGCCTGGCACCCTGGGGGGACTAGCCCCCGAAGCTTAGATACGCAGTATTTT. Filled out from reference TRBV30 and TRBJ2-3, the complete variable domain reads SQTIHQWPATLVQPVGSPLSLECTVEGTSNPNLYWYRQAAGRGLQLLFYSVGIGQISSEVPQNLSASRPQDRQFILSSKKLLLSDSGFYLCAWHPGGTSPRSLDTQYFGPGTRLTVL.

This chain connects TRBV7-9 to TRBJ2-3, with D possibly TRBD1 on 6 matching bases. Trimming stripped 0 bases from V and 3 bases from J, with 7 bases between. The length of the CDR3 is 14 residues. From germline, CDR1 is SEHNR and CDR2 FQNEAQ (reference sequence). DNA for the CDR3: TGTGCCAGCAGCTTAGCAGGGGGTACAGATACGCAGTATTTT. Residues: CASSLAGGTDTQYF.

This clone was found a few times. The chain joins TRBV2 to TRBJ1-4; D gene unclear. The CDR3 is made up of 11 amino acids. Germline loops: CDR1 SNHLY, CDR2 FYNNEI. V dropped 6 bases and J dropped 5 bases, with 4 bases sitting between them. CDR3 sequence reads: CASSLNEKLFF. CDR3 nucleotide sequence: TGTGCCAGCAGCCTGAATGAAAAACTGTTTTTT. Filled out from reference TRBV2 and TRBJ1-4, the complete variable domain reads EPEVTQTPSHQVTQMGQEVILRCVPISNHLYFYWYRQILGQKVEFLVSFYNNEISEKSEIFDDQFSVERPDGSNFTLKIRSTKLEDSAMYFCASSLNEKLFFGSGTQLSVL.

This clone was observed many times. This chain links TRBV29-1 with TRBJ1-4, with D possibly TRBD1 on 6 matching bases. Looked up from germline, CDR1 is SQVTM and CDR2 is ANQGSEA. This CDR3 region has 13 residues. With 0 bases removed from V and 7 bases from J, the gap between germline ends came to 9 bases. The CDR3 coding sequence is TGCAGCGTTGAAGAAAGAGGGGGTGAAAAACTGTTTTTT. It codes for CSVEERGGEKLFF.

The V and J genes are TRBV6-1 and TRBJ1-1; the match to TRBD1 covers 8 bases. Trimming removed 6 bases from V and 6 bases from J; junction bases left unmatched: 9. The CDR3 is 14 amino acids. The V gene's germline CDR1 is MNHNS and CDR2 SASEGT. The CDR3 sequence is CASRHRGAEPEAFF. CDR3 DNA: TGTGCCAGCAGGCACAGGGGGGCCGAACCTGAAGCTTTCTTT.

The CDR3 DNA reads TGTGCCAGCAGCCCCTCGGGTACCACTGAAGCTTTCTTT. Translating it yields CASSPSGTTEAFF. V and J are TRBV5-5 and TRBJ1-1; D call uncertain. Trimming left V 4 bases short and J 4 bases short, with 11 bases between. Per the germline V gene, CDR1 is SGHKS and CDR2 is YYEKEE (reference sequence). The length of the CDR3 is 13 residues.

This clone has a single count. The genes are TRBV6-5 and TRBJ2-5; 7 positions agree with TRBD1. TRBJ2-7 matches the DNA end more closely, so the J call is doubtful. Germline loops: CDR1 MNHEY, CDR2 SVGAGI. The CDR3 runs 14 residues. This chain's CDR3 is CASSRGQPDYEQYF. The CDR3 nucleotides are TGTGCCAGCAGTCGGGGACAGCCAGACTACGAGCAGTACTTC.

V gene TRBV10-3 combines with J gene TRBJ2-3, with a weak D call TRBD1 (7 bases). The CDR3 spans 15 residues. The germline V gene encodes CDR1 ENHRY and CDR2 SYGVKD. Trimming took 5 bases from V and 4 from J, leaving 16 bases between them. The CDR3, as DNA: TGTGCCATCAGTTACCGGGACAGCGGGCCAGATACGCAGTATTTT. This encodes CAISYRDSGPDTQYF.

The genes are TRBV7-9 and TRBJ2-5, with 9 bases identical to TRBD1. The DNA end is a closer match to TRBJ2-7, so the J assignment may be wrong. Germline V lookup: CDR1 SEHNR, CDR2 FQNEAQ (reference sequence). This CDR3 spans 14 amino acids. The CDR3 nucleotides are TGTGCCAGCAGCTCGGGACAGGGAAGAGGCGAGCAGTACTTC. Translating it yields CASSSGQGRGEQYF.

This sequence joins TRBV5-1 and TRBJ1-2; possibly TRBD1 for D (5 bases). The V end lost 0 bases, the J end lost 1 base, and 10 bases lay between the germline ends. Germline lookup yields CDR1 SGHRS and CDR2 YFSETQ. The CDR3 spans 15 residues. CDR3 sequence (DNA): TGCGCCAGCAGCTTGGTTGGGGGAGGTAACTATGGCTACACCTTC. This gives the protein CASSLVGGGNYGYTF.

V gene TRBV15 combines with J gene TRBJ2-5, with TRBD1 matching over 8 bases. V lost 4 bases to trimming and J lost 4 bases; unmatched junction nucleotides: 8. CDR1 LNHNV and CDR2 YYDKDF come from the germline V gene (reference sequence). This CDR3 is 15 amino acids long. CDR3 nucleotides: TGTGCCACCAGCACTAGGACAGGGTTGGGAGAGACCCAGTACTTC. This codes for CATSTRTGLGETQYF.

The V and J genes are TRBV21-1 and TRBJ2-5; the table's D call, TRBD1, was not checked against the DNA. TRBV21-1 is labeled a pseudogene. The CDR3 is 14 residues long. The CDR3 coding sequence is TGTGCCAGCAGCGGTCACAGAGAGCAAGAGACCCAGTACTTC. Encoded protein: CASSGHREQETQYF.